The 18 T cell receptor beta chains reported below all come from one sample, sequenced in a study of radiotherapy plus CTLA-4 blockade in lung cancer. The protocol was immunoSEQ multiplex PCR, while the TCRdb copy is restricted to in-frame clones and leaves out a portion. The repertoire holds tens of thousands of clones, with about 85% as singletons. The source material was peripheral blood, sampled from a patient treated with radiotherapy plus ipilimumab. The source is a human donor with non-small cell lung cancer who had a complete response to radiotherapy plus ipilimumab.

The chain is built from TRBV9 and TRBJ2-7; no firm D call. V was cut by 1 base and J by 3 bases, with 11 bases left in between. CDR3 size: 14 residues. Germline lookup yields CDR1 SGDLS and CDR2 YYNGEE. The CDR3 reads CASSVPPESYEQYV. The CDR3 DNA is TGTGCCAGCAGCGTACCCCCGGAGAGCTACGAGCAGTACGTC.

The chain has TRBV2 and TRBJ2-5; D possibly corresponds to TRBD1 (6 bases). This CDR3 spans 14 amino acids. The V and J ends lost 8 bases and 5 bases respectively, with 18 bases between them. CDR1 and CDR2 from the germline V gene are SNHLY and FYNNEI. DNA for the CDR3: TGTGCCAGCCGCAGGGGTGCCGCGGAGGAGACCCAGTACTTC. This translates into CASRRGAAEETQYF.

The chain joins TRBV2 to TRBJ2-7; 7 nucleotides align to TRBD2. Losses at the gene ends were 11 bases for V and 0 bases for J; bases not matched to a gene: 4. From germline, CDR1 is SNHLY and CDR2 FYNNEI. This CDR3 has 12 amino acids. The CDR3 region has the DNA TGTGCCGGGGGGGGGACCTCCTACGAGCAGTACGTC. It encodes CAGGGTSYEQYV.

This chain links TRBV7-2 with TRBJ2-7; TRBD2 agrees at 7 bases. The CDR3 length is 15 residues. Germline V CDR1 and CDR2: SGHTA, FQGNSA. The J segment lost 3 bases and the V segment lost 2 bases, leaving 7 bases of the junction unmatched. The CDR3 region has the DNA TGTGCCAGCAGCTTACTCGGGCTAGCGGACTACGAGCAGTACGTC. Amino acids: CASSLLGLADYEQYV.

The chain couples TRBV2 to TRBJ1-2, with D tentatively TRBD1 (6 bases). With 6 bases removed from V and 5 bases from J, the gap between germline ends came to 10 bases. CDR3 length equals 12 residues. Germline CDR1 reads SNHLY; CDR2 reads FYNNEI. The CDR3 reads CASSEDRYGYTF. CDR3 DNA sequence: TGTGCCAGCAGCGAGGACAGATATGGCTACACCTTC.

This clone turned up a few times. The sample holds other DNA sequences that translate to the same CDR3. The chain has TRBV9 and TRBJ2-1; D gene unclear. Looked up from germline, CDR1 is SGDLS and CDR2 is YYNGEE. The CDR3 contains 15 residues. The V end lost 0 bases, the J end lost 0 bases, and 7 bases lay between the germline ends. This CDR3 is CASSVADSSYNEQFF. CDR3 in DNA: TGTGCCAGCAGCGTAGCTGATAGCTCCTACAATGAGCAGTTCTTC.

The chain combines TRBV15 with TRBJ2-3; D is perhaps TRBD2 (6 bases). Germline V gene data show CDR1 as LNHNV and CDR2 as YYDKDF (reference sequence). This CDR3 is built from 15 residues. The V and J ends lost 0 bases and 0 bases respectively, with 7 bases between them. CDR3 residues: CATSRDGTSTDTQYF. In DNA, the CDR3 is TGTGCCACCAGCAGAGATGGGACTAGCACAGATACGCAGTATTTT. Looking up the rest from reference TRBV15 and TRBJ2-3 gives the full variable domain: DAMVIQNPRYQVTQFGKPVTLSCSQTLNHNVMYWYQQKSSQAPKLLFHYYDKDFNNEADTPDNFQSRRPNTSFCFLDIRSPGLGDTAMYLCATSRDGTSTDTQYFGPGTRLTVL.

This clone appeared a single time. This rearrangement joins TRBV2 to TRBJ1-1, with D tentatively TRBD1 (6 bases). V was shortened by 7 bases and J by 7 bases, with 10 bases between the two germline ends. This CDR3 has 11 residues. Per germline, CDR1 SNHLY and CDR2 FYNNEI. The CDR3 DNA follows: TGTGCCAGCACTACAGGGTTTGAAGCTTTCTTT. This translates into CASTTGFEAFF. The variable domain in full, completed from reference TRBV2 and TRBJ1-1, reads EPEVTQTPSHQVTQMGQEVILRCVPISNHLYFYWYRQILGQKVEFLVSFYNNEISEKSEIFDDQFSVERPDGSNFTLKIRSTKLEDSAMYFCASTTGFEAFFGQGTRLTVV.

This clone showed up just once. V and J are TRBV25-1 and TRBJ1-1; possibly TRBD1 for D (5 bases). Looked up from germline, CDR1 is MGHDK and CDR2 is SYGVNS. CDR3 length equals 15 residues. V was cut by 2 bases and J by 11 bases, with 21 bases left in between. The CDR3 loop is CASSEPPKEGLRAFF. CDR3 DNA sequence: TGTGCCAGCAGTGAACCGCCTAAAGAGGGACTTCGGGCTTTCTTT.

This chain joins TRBV5-6 and TRBJ2-5; D possibly corresponds to TRBD1 (6 bases). The length of the CDR3 is 17 residues. Trimming took 0 bases from V and 1 from J, leaving 16 bases between them. Germline CDR1 SGHDT, CDR2 YYEEEE. The CDR3 protein is CASSLVPWGQFQETQYF. The CDR3 coding sequence is TGTGCCAGCAGCTTGGTTCCTTGGGGACAATTCCAAGAGACCCAGTACTTC.

The chain recombines TRBV7-2 with TRBJ1-1, with D maybe TRBD1 (5 bases). CDR1 is SGHTA and CDR2 is FQGNSA in the germline V gene. This CDR3 is 15 amino acids long. Trimming took 4 bases from V and 5 from J, leaving 17 bases between them. In nucleotides, the CDR3 is TGTGCCAGCAGCTACCTCGGGGGGGGAAGAACTGAAGCTTTCTTT. Amino acid sequence: CASSYLGGGRTEAFF.

The rearrangement links TRBV30 to TRBJ2-1; TRBD2 is a possible D gene (5 bases). The ends were cut back, 3 bases at V and 9 bases at J, with 12 bases in the middle. The germline gives CDR1 GTSNPN, CDR2 SVGIG (reference sequence). The CDR3 is 12 residues long. CDR3 bases: TGTGCCTGGAGGGGGTCGGGAACTGAGCAGTTCTTC. It specifies CAWRGSGTEQFF.

V gene TRBV6-5 combines with J gene TRBJ1-5; the D is unclear. Germline V CDR1 and CDR2: MNHEY, SVGAGI. V was trimmed by 5 bases and J by 4 bases, leaving 9 bases between them. The length of the CDR3 is 13 residues. The CDR3 nucleotides read TGTGCCAGCAGTGTTACAGCTAATCAGCCCCAGCATTTT. Residues: CASSVTANQPQHF.

The chain employs TRBV6-1 and TRBJ1-5; possible D gene TRBD1, 6 bases. Germline-derived CDR1 and CDR2 are MNHNS and SASEGT. Trimming cost V 7 bases and J 6 bases, with 16 bases left between them. The length of the CDR3 is 14 residues. This CDR3 is CASMGALGGQPQHF. The CDR3 DNA sequence: TGTGCCAGCATGGGGGCCTTAGGTGGTCAGCCCCAGCATTTT.

This clone was observed a handful of times. This CDR3 reads CASSLDPGEGNTIYF. The CDR3 DNA follows: TGTGCCAGCAGCTTGGACCCCGGGGAAGGAAACACCATATATTTT. This sequence joins TRBV5-4 and TRBJ1-3; no definite D call. CDR3 length equals 15 residues. V was shortened by 0 bases and J by 4 bases, with 11 bases between the two germline ends. Germline CDR1 SGHNT, CDR2 YYREEE (reference sequence).

The gene calls are TRBV29-1 and TRBJ2-5; 12 nucleotides agree with TRBD2. J lost 1 base, V lost 7 bases, and 7 bases had no gene match. Germline values: CDR1 SQVTM, CDR2 ANQGSEA. CDR3 length equals 15 residues. CDR3 nucleotides: TGCAGCGATACTAGCGGGGGGACCTTCCAAGAGACCCAGTACTTC. This translates into CSDTSGGTFQETQYF.

V is TRBV18 and J is TRBJ2-7, with 10 positions matching TRBD2. This CDR3 has 16 amino acids. CDR1 and CDR2 (germline): KGHSH, LQKENI. After removal of 2 bases from V and 6 bases from J, the junction contained 10 bases not matched to a gene. As DNA, the CDR3 is TGTGCCAGCTCACCAGGAAGCGGGGGGGCAGAAAGCGAGCAGTACTTC. Translation: CASSPGSGGAESEQYF.

The genes are TRBV12-1 and TRBJ1-5; the table's D call TRBD1 went unverified against the DNA. TRBV12-1 is flagged as a pseudogene. The CDR3 runs to 14 residues. This CDR3 is CASSSWTGNQPQHF. The CDR3 bases are TGTGCCAGCAGCTCCTGGACAGGGAATCAGCCCCAGCATTTT.